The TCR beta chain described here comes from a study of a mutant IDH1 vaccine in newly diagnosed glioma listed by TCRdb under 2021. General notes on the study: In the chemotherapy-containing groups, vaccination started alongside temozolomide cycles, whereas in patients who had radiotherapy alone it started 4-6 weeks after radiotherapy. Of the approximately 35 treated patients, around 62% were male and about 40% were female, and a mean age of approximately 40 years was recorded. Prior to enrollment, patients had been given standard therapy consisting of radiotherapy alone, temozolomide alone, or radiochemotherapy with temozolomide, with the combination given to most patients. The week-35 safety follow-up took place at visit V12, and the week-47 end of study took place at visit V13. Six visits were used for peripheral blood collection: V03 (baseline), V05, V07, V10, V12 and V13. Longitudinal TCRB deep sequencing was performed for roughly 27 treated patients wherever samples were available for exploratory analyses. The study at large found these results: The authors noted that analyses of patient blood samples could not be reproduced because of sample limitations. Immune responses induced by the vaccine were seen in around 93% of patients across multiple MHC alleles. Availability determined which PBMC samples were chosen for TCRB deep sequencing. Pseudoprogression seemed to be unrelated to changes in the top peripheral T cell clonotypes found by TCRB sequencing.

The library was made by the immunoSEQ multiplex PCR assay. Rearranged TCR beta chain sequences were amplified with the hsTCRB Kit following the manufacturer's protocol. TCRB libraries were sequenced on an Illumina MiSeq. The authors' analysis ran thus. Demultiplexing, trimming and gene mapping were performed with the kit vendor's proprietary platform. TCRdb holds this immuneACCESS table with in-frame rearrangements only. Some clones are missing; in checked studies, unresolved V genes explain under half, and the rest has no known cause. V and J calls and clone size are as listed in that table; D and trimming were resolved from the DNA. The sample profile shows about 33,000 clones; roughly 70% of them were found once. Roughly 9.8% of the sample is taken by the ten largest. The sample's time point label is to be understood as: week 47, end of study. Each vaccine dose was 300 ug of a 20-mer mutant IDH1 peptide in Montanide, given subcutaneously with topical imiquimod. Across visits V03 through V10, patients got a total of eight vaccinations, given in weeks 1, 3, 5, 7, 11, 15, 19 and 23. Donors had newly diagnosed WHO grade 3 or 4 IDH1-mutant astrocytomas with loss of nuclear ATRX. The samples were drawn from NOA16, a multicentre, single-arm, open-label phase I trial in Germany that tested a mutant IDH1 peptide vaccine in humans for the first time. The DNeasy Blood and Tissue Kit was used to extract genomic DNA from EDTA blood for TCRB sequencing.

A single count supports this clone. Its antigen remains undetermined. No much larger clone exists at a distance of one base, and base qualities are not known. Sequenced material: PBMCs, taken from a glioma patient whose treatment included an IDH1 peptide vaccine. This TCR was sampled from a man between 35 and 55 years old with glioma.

The DNA is TGCGCCAGCAGCCAAGCTTCGGGGAGGGGGAACACTGAAGCTTTCTTT. Its protein reads: CASSQASGRGNTEAFF. In this chain, TRBV4-1 is recombined with TRBJ1-1; tentative D gene TRBD1, with 5 bases matching. Its CDR3 holds 16 amino acids, cysteine through phenylalanine. CDR3 DNA only is kept here, 48 bases in frame from base 1. The V end loses 1 base and the J end loses 1 base, and a stretch of 13 bases separates them. CDR1 and CDR2 are read off the germline V gene as MGHRA and YSYEKL.